This TCR beta chain came from a study of radiotherapy plus CTLA-4 blockade in lung cancer. For the study at large: Across the patients, objective responses occurred in about 19%, and disease control in roughly 30%.

Points from the study as a whole: Reportedly, early blood T cell clone dynamics best predicted response, with interferon-beta. Some TCR clones had been derived from tumors. These clones expanded in peripheral blood after radiotherapy plus ipilimumab.

In the case of this clone: As yet, its antigen is unknown.

The CDR3 covers 15 residues. Germline values: CDR1 SGHVT, CDR2 SQSDAQ. V dropped 3 bases and J dropped 4; count of bases not matched to a gene: 5. Some clones are missing from TCRdb's copy, which holds only in-frame ones; the method was immunoSEQ multiplex PCR. Of tens of thousands of clones in the sample, approximately 67% were seen once. The origin of this receptor is a human donor with non-small cell lung cancer whose response to radiotherapy plus ipilimumab could not be evaluated. The chain recombines TRBV7-4 with TRBJ2-3; TRBD2 aligns across 9 bases. The sample consisted of peripheral blood, taken from a patient treated with radiotherapy plus ipilimumab. As DNA, the CDR3 is TGTGCCAGCAGCTTTAGCGGGAGTAGCGCAGATACGCAGTATTTT. It yields the protein CASSFSGSSADTQYF.